This TCR beta chain was documented in a study of early T cells in non-severe SARS-CoV-2 infection. For the study at large: Sequencing used unsorted whole-blood bulk RNA, so chains lack pairing. Study-wide results and caveats: The VDJdb matching leaned toward anti-spike CD8 responses and overlooked private and CD4 specificities.

This CDR3 region has 14 residues. The germline gives CDR1 LGHNA, CDR2 YNFKEQ. Between the trimmed V and J ends, which lost 0 bases and 7 bases, there was a span of 10 bases. Only a few counts were recorded for this clonotype. Its specificity is not known. Each cDNA molecule carried a unique molecular identifier. Each CDR3 protein gets one entry after TCRdb re-called the 5' RACE reads with MiXCR. The sample shows approximately 69,000 distinct CDR3 sequences, about 9% of them seen only once. The source is an adult who was a healthcare worker with PCR-confirmed SARS-CoV-2 infection or an uninfected control (not recorded which). Sequencing was performed on whole blood. The genes are TRBV4-2 and TRBJ2-1; D is ambiguous. The CDR3 DNA is TGTGCCAGCAGCCAAGAGCGAGATTCGAATGAGCAGTTCTTC. Protein sequence: CASSQERDSNEQFF.